This record concerns one T cell receptor (beta chain) sequence. The antigen it recognizes is unknown. Base qualities are not provided; no much larger clone lies one nucleotide away. TCRdb names Illumina HiSeq 1500 as the instrument used. TCRdb's own reprocessing of the public reads used fastp at Q25 and MiXCR and kept productive beta chains. One record per CDR3 amino acid sequence lists the most common genes and DNA. The sample table holds a few hundred thousand distinct CDR3 sequences, of which over 15% were seen once. The ten largest clones represent 40% to 55% of the sample. The V end loses 4 bases and the J end loses 3 bases, and a stretch of 20 bases separates them. The CDR3 holds 16 amino acids from the cysteine to the phenylalanine. Kept here is only the CDR3 DNA, which spans 48 bases and is read in frame from base 1. CDR1 SGHKS and CDR2 YYEKEE were looked up in the germline V gene (reference sequence).

The sample is drawn from a study of T cell repertoires in cytomegalovirus infection (dated by TCRdb to between 2018 and 2021). Context from the whole study: Donor HLA type was relevant to the analysis, as public TCR beta signatures indicated carriage of CMV infection together with the matching HLA type.

Points the paper makes about the study in general: The ex vivo response was dominated by HLA-C-restricted CMV-specific TCR beta clonotypes, and the single most frequent clonotype in two of eight donors was supplied by these HLA-C-restricted clonotypes. Carriers of CMV infection plus the relevant HLA type were discriminated by the cumulative frequency of public TCR beta family members in the study cohort and in an independent approximately 360-donor cohort.

Material for sequencing was CD8+ T cells from PBMCs. The receptor chain draws on TRBV5-5 and TRBJ2-7; TRBD1 could be the D gene, as 7 bases match. This receptor was obtained from a human donor in good health (CMV status not recorded). Some clones in this sample may be carry-over from other donors' samples. The CDR3 region: CASSHPPGGQDYEQYF. The nucleotide sequence reads as follows: TGTGCCAGCAGCCACCCCCCAGGGGGGCAAGACTACGAGCAGTACTTC.